These 13 T cell receptor beta chains were all obtained from the same sample, sequenced in a study of blood T cells in healthy people across ages. PCR was performed a second time for about 7 to 12 cycles using a sample-barcoded 5' primer and a J-beta primer mix. TCRdb recomputed calls from the 5' RACE reads with MiXCR, one row per CDR3 protein. Of 660,000 or so distinct CDR3 sequences in the sample, roughly three fifths were seen once. Sequenced input: blood. The receptors were gathered from a man in his sixties in good health.

This rearrangement joins TRBV20-1 to TRBJ1-2; 7 bases fit TRBD1. CDR1 and CDR2 from the germline V gene are DFQATT and SNEGSKA (reference sequence). The CDR3 consists of 15 residues. J lost 8 bases, V lost 3 bases, and 15 bases had no gene match. CDR3 bases: TGCAGTGCTAGGGCCCCGACAGGGAGCGTGGAGGGCTACACCTTC. Residues: CSARAPTGSVEGYTF.

The rearrangement uses TRBV9 and TRBJ2-5; D assignment may be TRBD1 or TRBD2 (6 bases each). Germline CDR1 SGDLS, CDR2 YYNGEE. V was trimmed by 2 bases and J by 5 bases, leaving 16 bases between them. CDR3 length equals 15 residues. CDR3 in amino acids: CASSVFGGSQETQYF. CDR3 sequence (DNA): TGTGCCAGCAGCGTCTTCGGGGGCTCGCAGGAGACCCAGTACTTC. The variable domain in full, with the rest retrieved from reference TRBV9 and TRBJ2-5, is DSGVTQTPKHLITATGQRVTLRCSPRSGDLSVYWYQQSLDQGLQFLIQYYNGEERAKGNILERFSAQQFPDLHSELNLSSLELGDSALYFCASSVFGGSQETQYFGPGTRLLVL.

V gene TRBV4-1 combines with J gene TRBJ2-1, with TRBD1 matching over 7 bases. The V segment lost 0 bases and the J segment 2 bases; nucleotides outside the gene matches: 10. The CDR3 contains 18 residues. CDR1 and CDR2 (germline): MGHRA, YSYEKL. The CDR3 region has the DNA TGCGCCAGCAGCCAAGAGTGGTTTAGGGACAGACCCTACAATGAGCAGTTCTTC. Translating gives CASSQEWFRDRPYNEQFF.

The rearrangement uses TRBV20-1 and TRBJ2-1; a weak D match, TRBD2 (6 bases). This CDR3 comprises 13 residues. Germline values: CDR1 DFQATT, CDR2 SNEGSKA (reference sequence). The ends were cut back, 3 bases at V and 10 bases at J, with 16 bases in the middle. In DNA, the CDR3 is TGCAGTGCTAGCGAAGACAAGCGGGCCGAGCAGTTCTTC. This sequence encodes CSASEDKRAEQFF.

The CDR3 loop is CASSPRQGTFNEQFF. The DNA for the CDR3 is TGTGCCAGCTCTCCCAGACAGGGGACTTTCAATGAGCAGTTCTTC. The chain has TRBV18 and TRBJ2-1, with 8 bases fitting TRBD1. The CDR3 is made up of 15 amino acids. Germline CDR1 and CDR2: KGHSH and LQKENI. V lost 6 bases to trimming and J lost 6 bases; unmatched junction nucleotides: 10.

The J gene is TRBJ1-4, the V gene TRBV4-1; a possible D gene is TRBD1 (6 bases). The V end was cut by 4 bases, the J end by 1 base, with 19 bases between. CDR1 and CDR2 from the germline V gene are MGHRA and YSYEKL. The CDR3 runs 18 residues. CDR3 sequence reads: CASSREGSSRGTNEKLFF. CDR3 DNA sequence: TGCGCCAGCAGCCGAGAGGGGAGCTCCAGGGGAACTAATGAAAAACTGTTTTTT.

V is TRBV6-2 or TRBV6-3 and J is TRBJ2-5; 7 bases align to TRBD2. The CDR3 runs 14 residues. Germline CDR1 MNHEY, CDR2 SVGEGT. J was trimmed by 5 bases and V by 1 base; bases with no gene match: 4. The CDR3 DNA sequence: TGTGCCAGCAGTTACTATCGGGGGGTGGAGACCCAGTACTTC. This gives the protein CASSYYRGVETQYF.

The chain employs TRBV14 and TRBJ1-2; D is uncertain. Deletions cut 0 bases from V and 8 bases from J, with 13 bases between. There are 14 residues in the CDR3. CDR1 is SGHDN, CDR2 FVKESK, per germline. The CDR3 DNA sequence: TGTGCCAGCAGCCAAGATCTAAACCCGGGAGGCTACACCTTC. Translating it yields CASSQDLNPGGYTF. Full variable domain (remainder filled in from reference TRBV14 and TRBJ1-2): EAGVTQFPSHSVIEKGQTVTLRCDPISGHDNLYWYRRVMGKEIKFLLHFVKESKQDESGMPNNRFLAERTGGTYSTLKVQPAELEDSGVYFCASSQDLNPGGYTFGSGTRLTVV.

This clonotype was seen many times. J is TRBJ2-3 and V is TRBV29-1; a possible D gene is TRBD1 (5 bases). V dropped 6 bases and J dropped 3 bases, with 16 bases sitting between them. The CDR3 is made up of 14 amino acids. CDR1 SQVTM and CDR2 ANQGSEA come from the germline V gene. The chain's CDR3 is CSVTGRARTDTQYF. As DNA, the CDR3 is TGCAGCGTCACAGGAAGGGCCCGGACAGATACGCAGTATTTT.

The genes are TRBV4-2 and TRBJ2-3; D remains ambiguous. From germline, CDR1 is LGHNA and CDR2 YNFKEQ. The CDR3 is 14 amino acids. Trimming removed 8 bases from V and 4 bases from J, with 16 bases in between. The chain's CDR3 is CASGFTPPPDTQYF. CDR3 in DNA: TGTGCCAGCGGCTTTACTCCGCCCCCAGATACGCAGTATTTT.

V gene TRBV28 combines with J gene TRBJ2-3; 7 bases align to TRBD2. The germline CDR1 and CDR2 sequences are MDHEN and SYDVKM. This CDR3 has 16 residues. V shed 3 bases, J shed 1 base, and the junction held 7 bases outside the gene matches. The CDR3 DNA follows: TGTGCCAGCAGTTTTGGGGGAGGGGTGGGCACAGATACGCAGTATTTT. Translated: CASSFGGGVGTDTQYF.

The V and J genes are TRBV7-9 and TRBJ2-5; D perhaps matches TRBD1 (5 bases). Trimming took 2 bases from V and 5 from J, leaving 9 bases between them. The CDR3 consists of 13 residues. The V gene's germline CDR1 is SEHNR and CDR2 FQNEAQ (reference sequence). DNA for the CDR3: TGTGCCAGCAGCTTAACCTCAGGGGAGACCCAGTACTTC. Translating it yields CASSLTSGETQYF.

The chain combines TRBV27 with TRBJ1-1; possible D gene TRBD1, 5 bases. Trimming stripped 4 bases from V and 4 bases from J, with 7 bases between. The germline V gene has CDR1 MNHEY and CDR2 SMNVEV (reference sequence). The CDR3 extends over 12 amino acids. The DNA of the CDR3 is TGTGCCAGCAGTTCAGGGATCACTGAAGCTTTCTTT. Residues: CASSSGITEAFF.